Listed below are T cell receptor beta chains from one sample, sequenced in a study of cytomegalovirus exposure and HLA in healthy donors. Sequencing was performed with immunoSEQ multiplex PCR; in TCRdb, only in-frame clones are kept and a portion is missing. The table records 140,000 or so clones, roughly 86% of them present only once. The sequenced sample was PBMCs. The source of these receptors is a woman aged 40 to 50 in good health and CMV-seronegative. The CDR3 runs from the conserved cysteine through the conserved F or W. Each record gives: clone size, V gene, J gene, D gene, CDR3 DNA, CDR3 protein. A D gene is named only where the DNA matches it firmly. Clone size appears in some rows only: once, few, many, or a class for an expanded clone.

abundance: NA
v_gene: TRBV2
j_gene: TRBJ2-7
d_gene: TRBD2
CDR3nt: TGTGCCAGCAGTGAACTAGCGGGAGGGCGCGAGCAGTACTTC
CDR3aa: CASSELAGGREQYF

abundance: NA
v_gene: TRBV6-5
j_gene: TRBJ2-5
d_gene: NA
CDR3nt: TGTGCCAGCAGTGACCCAATTGACAGGGAGACCCAGTACTTC
CDR3aa: CASSDPIDRETQYF

abundance: NA
v_gene: TRBV6-1
j_gene: TRBJ1-5
d_gene: NA
CDR3nt: TGTGCCAGCAGTGAAGTACCGGGCAATCAGCCCCAGCATTTT
CDR3aa: CASSEVPGNQPQHF

abundance: NA
v_gene: TRBV9
j_gene: TRBJ2-1
d_gene: NA
CDR3nt: TGTGCCAGCAGCATTTCCGGGAGTAGCTGGGATGAGCAGTTCTTC
CDR3aa: CASSISGSSWDEQFF

abundance: NA
v_gene: TRBV27
j_gene: TRBJ2-7
d_gene: NA
CDR3nt: TGTGCCAGCAGTTTTCTCAGCGGGCAACAGTACTTC
CDR3aa: CASSFLSGQQYF

abundance: once
v_gene: TRBV5-1
j_gene: TRBJ2-1
d_gene: NA
CDR3nt: TGCGCCAGCAGTCCCTCGGGAGCGGTCAGCAATGAGCAGTTCTTC
CDR3aa: CASSPSGAVSNEQFF

abundance: NA
v_gene: TRBV6-6
j_gene: TRBJ1-3
d_gene: TRBD1
CDR3nt: TGTGCCAGCAGTTACTCGACAGGGGACCGAAACACCATATATTTT
CDR3aa: CASSYSTGDRNTIYF

abundance: NA
v_gene: TRBV9
j_gene: TRBJ1-2
d_gene: TRBD1
CDR3nt: TGTGCCAGCAGCCCAGGACAGGGGAGGAACTATGGCTACACCTTC
CDR3aa: CASSPGQGRNYGYTF

abundance: NA
v_gene: TRBV5-1
j_gene: TRBJ2-7
d_gene: TRBD2
CDR3nt: TGCGCCAGCAGCTCGACTACTAGCGGGGGCTCCTACGAGCAGTACTTC
CDR3aa: CASSSTTSGGSYEQYF

abundance: NA
v_gene: TRBV15
j_gene: TRBJ2-5
d_gene: TRBD2
CDR3nt: TGTGCCACCAGCAGACAACTAGCGGGAGATTTTCGAGTTGGTAAAGAGACCCAGTACTTC
CDR3aa: CATSRQLAGDFRVGKETQYF

abundance: few
v_gene: TRBV30
j_gene: TRBJ2-2
d_gene: NA
CDR3nt: TGTGCCTGGAGTCTCAGACTGAACACCGGGGAGCTGTTTTTT
CDR3aa: CAWSLRLNTGELFF

abundance: NA
v_gene: TRBV10-2
j_gene: TRBJ2-7
d_gene: TRBD1
CDR3nt: TGCGCCACCGCCCCGGGACAGGGTAGACGCGAGCAGTACTTC
CDR3aa: CATAPGQGRREQYF

abundance: NA
v_gene: TRBV5-4
j_gene: TRBJ2-7
d_gene: NA
CDR3nt: TGTGCCAGCAGCTTGTATGACAATACCCCCTACGAGCAGTACTTC
CDR3aa: CASSLYDNTPYEQYF

abundance: few
v_gene: TRBV10-1
j_gene: TRBJ2-7
d_gene: TRBD2
CDR3nt: TGCGCCAGCAGTTCCCGGACTAGCGGGATCGGACCCTACCCTTCAACCGAGCAGTACTTC
CDR3aa: CASSSRTSGIGPYPSTEQYF

abundance: NA
v_gene: TRBV7-2
j_gene: TRBJ2-7
d_gene: NA
CDR3nt: TGTGCCAGCAGCTTAGGTGGTAGCGGTCTCGCTTACGAGCAGTACTTC
CDR3aa: CASSLGGSGLAYEQYF

abundance: NA
v_gene: TRBV5-1
j_gene: TRBJ2-7
d_gene: TRBD2
CDR3nt: TGCGCCAGCAGCTTCCTAGCGGAGGGGTACGAGCAGTACTTC
CDR3aa: CASSFLAEGYEQYF

abundance: NA
v_gene: TRBV5-8
j_gene: TRBJ1-4
d_gene: TRBD1
CDR3nt: TGTGCCAGCAGCCAAGACAGGGGGGTGTCTAATGAAAAACTGTTTTTT
CDR3aa: CASSQDRGVSNEKLFF

abundance: NA
v_gene: TRBV7-9
j_gene: TRBJ2-5
d_gene: TRBD1
CDR3nt: TGCGCCAGCAGCGGCGGGACAGGGGAACAAGAGACCCAGTACTTC
CDR3aa: CASSGGTGEQETQYF

abundance: NA
v_gene: TRBV30
j_gene: TRBJ1-5
d_gene: NA
CDR3nt: TGTGCCTGGAGCGGCCGGGACAATCAGCCCCAGCATTTT
CDR3aa: CAWSGRDNQPQHF

abundance: NA
v_gene: TRBV7-9
j_gene: TRBJ2-7
d_gene: TRBD2
CDR3nt: TGTGCCAGCAGCGCACTAGCGGGGGGCGCCTACGAGCAGTACTTC
CDR3aa: CASSALAGGAYEQYF

abundance: NA
v_gene: TRBV4-2
j_gene: TRBJ2-7
d_gene: NA
CDR3nt: TGTGCCAGCAGCCCAAGAGGAGCGGGACACTCCTACGAGCAGTACTTC
CDR3aa: CASSPRGAGHSYEQYF

abundance: NA
v_gene: TRBV30
j_gene: TRBJ2-2
d_gene: NA
CDR3nt: TGTGCCTGGAGTGTAGGGGACACCGGGGAGCTGTTTTTT
CDR3aa: CAWSVGDTGELFF

abundance: NA
v_gene: TRBV4-3
j_gene: TRBJ1-3
d_gene: TRBD1
CDR3nt: TGCGCCAGCAGCCAAGGGACAGGGGCGCTCGGAAACACCATATATTTT
CDR3aa: CASSQGTGALGNTIYF

abundance: NA
v_gene: TRBV5-5
j_gene: TRBJ2-1
d_gene: TRBD1
CDR3nt: TGTGCCAGCAGCCGTGTAGGGACAGCTTACAATGAGCAGTTCTTC
CDR3aa: CASSRVGTAYNEQFF

abundance: NA
v_gene: TRBV5-6
j_gene: TRBJ2-3
d_gene: TRBD1
CDR3nt: TGTGCCAGCAGCCGAGGACAGGGAGTACGGACGCAGTATTTT
CDR3aa: CASSRGQGVRTQYF

abundance: NA
v_gene: TRBV9
j_gene: TRBJ2-7
d_gene: NA
CDR3nt: TGTGCCAGCAGCGTAGCTGTGGGAGGCTACGAGCAGTACTTC
CDR3aa: CASSVAVGGYEQYF

abundance: NA
v_gene: TRBV29-1
j_gene: TRBJ2-7
d_gene: TRBD1
CDR3nt: TGCAGCGTTTACGGACAGGCCTCCTACGAGCAGTACTTC
CDR3aa: CSVYGQASYEQYF

abundance: NA
v_gene: TRBV5-4
j_gene: TRBJ2-3
d_gene: NA
CDR3nt: TGTGCCAGCAGCTTCCGACTCATCACAGATACGCAGTATTTT
CDR3aa: CASSFRLITDTQYF

abundance: NA
v_gene: TRBV11-1
j_gene: TRBJ2-3
d_gene: NA
CDR3nt: TGTGCCAGCAGCTCCGACTTAATCCGCACAGATACGCAGTATTTT
CDR3aa: CASSSDLIRTDTQYF

abundance: NA
v_gene: TRBV5-8
j_gene: TRBJ2-1
d_gene: TRBD1
CDR3nt: TGTGCCAGCAGCGCGCAGGGGGCGTCTTACAATGAGCAGTTCTTC
CDR3aa: CASSAQGASYNEQFF

abundance: NA
v_gene: TRBV27
j_gene: TRBJ1-2
d_gene: NA
CDR3nt: TGTGCCAGCAGTTTATCACCCGGTACCTATGGCTACACCTTC
CDR3aa: CASSLSPGTYGYTF

abundance: NA
v_gene: TRBV6-5
j_gene: TRBJ1-2
d_gene: NA
CDR3nt: TGTGCCAGCAGTTTGGGGAAGGGGAGCTACACCTTC
CDR3aa: CASSLGKGSYTF

abundance: NA
v_gene: TRBV4-1
j_gene: TRBJ1-6
d_gene: NA
CDR3nt: TGCGCCAGCAGCCAAGATACCGGACAGAATAATTCACCCCTCCACTTT
CDR3aa: CASSQDTGQNNSPLHF

abundance: NA
v_gene: TRBV6-1
j_gene: TRBJ1-1
d_gene: NA
CDR3nt: TGTGCCAGCAGTACGCTTGAGCGGGGGTACACTGAAGCTTTCTTT
CDR3aa: CASSTLERGYTEAFF

abundance: NA
v_gene: TRBV27
j_gene: TRBJ1-6
d_gene: NA
CDR3nt: TGTGCCAGCAGCTCCGGGTCCTATAATTCACCCCTCCACTTT
CDR3aa: CASSSGSYNSPLHF

abundance: NA
v_gene: TRBV5-1
j_gene: TRBJ2-6
d_gene: NA
CDR3nt: TGCGCCAGCAGCTTGGAGTTGGCAGGGTCTACTGGGGCCAACGTCCTGACTTTC
CDR3aa: CASSLELAGSTGANVLTF

abundance: NA
v_gene: TRBV2
j_gene: TRBJ1-1
d_gene: NA
CDR3nt: TGTGCCAGCGAGGGAGGGCTGAACACTGAAGCTTTCTTT
CDR3aa: CASEGGLNTEAFF

abundance: NA
v_gene: TRBV5-4
j_gene: TRBJ2-5
d_gene: TRBD2
CDR3nt: TGTGCCAGCAGCTCCCGTTTGGGAGGGGAGACCCAGTACTTC
CDR3aa: CASSSRLGGETQYF

abundance: NA
v_gene: TRBV28
j_gene: TRBJ2-7
d_gene: NA
CDR3nt: TGTGCCACTCTAGTTTATGGGTCCAACTACGAGCAGTACTTC
CDR3aa: CATLVYGSNYEQYF

abundance: NA
v_gene: TRBV5-4
j_gene: TRBJ2-3
d_gene: TRBD1
CDR3nt: TGTGCCAGCAGCTTGTACGTGACAGGGGGCGTGGATACGCAGTATTTT
CDR3aa: CASSLYVTGGVDTQYF

abundance: once
v_gene: TRBV4-3
j_gene: TRBJ2-5
d_gene: TRBD2
CDR3nt: TGCGCCAGCAGCCTACAAGGGACTAGCGGGCAAGAGACCCAGTACTTC
CDR3aa: CASSLQGTSGQETQYF

abundance: NA
v_gene: TRBV30
j_gene: TRBJ1-1
d_gene: NA
CDR3nt: TGTGCCTGGGCAATCAGGGGAAGCACTGAAGCTTTCTTT
CDR3aa: CAWAIRGSTEAFF

abundance: NA
v_gene: TRBV10-1
j_gene: TRBJ1-4
d_gene: NA
CDR3nt: TGCGCCAGCAGTAGGACAGCTAATGAAAAACTGTTTTTT
CDR3aa: CASSRTANEKLFF

abundance: once
v_gene: TRBV5-4
j_gene: TRBJ2-3
d_gene: TRBD2
CDR3nt: TGTGCCAGCAGCATCAGACTAGCGGGAGACGGAGATACGCAGTATTTT
CDR3aa: CASSIRLAGDGDTQYF

abundance: once
v_gene: TRBV10-3
j_gene: TRBJ2-6
d_gene: TRBD1
CDR3nt: TGTGCCATCAGTGGGGGACAGGGGCGCTCTGGGGCCAACGTCCTGACTTTC
CDR3aa: CAISGGQGRSGANVLTF

abundance: NA
v_gene: TRBV7-9
j_gene: TRBJ1-1
d_gene: NA
CDR3nt: TGTGCCAGCAGCTTAGGAATAGGGGGAGACGCTGAAGCTTTCTTT
CDR3aa: CASSLGIGGDAEAFF

abundance: NA
v_gene: TRBV27
j_gene: TRBJ2-1
d_gene: TRBD2
CDR3nt: TGTGCCAGCCGTGAATCCGGACTAGCGGACTACAATGAGCAGTTCTTC
CDR3aa: CASRESGLADYNEQFF

abundance: NA
v_gene: TRBV6-1
j_gene: TRBJ1-5
d_gene: NA
CDR3nt: TGTGCCAGCACGACAGGACCTAATCAGCCCCAGCATTTT
CDR3aa: CASTTGPNQPQHF

abundance: NA
v_gene: TRBV7-9
j_gene: TRBJ1-4
d_gene: TRBD1
CDR3nt: TGTGCCAGCAGCTCTTCACCGGGACAGGGGCGCCGTAATGAAAAACTGTTTTTT
CDR3aa: CASSSSPGQGRRNEKLFF

abundance: NA
v_gene: TRBV28
j_gene: TRBJ2-5
d_gene: TRBD1
CDR3nt: TGTGCCAGCAGATCCACCGGGACAGGGGGCCAAGAGACCCAGTACTTC
CDR3aa: CASRSTGTGGQETQYF

abundance: NA
v_gene: TRBV13
j_gene: TRBJ2-2
d_gene: NA
CDR3nt: TGTGCCAGCAGCTTCGGGAACACCGGGGAGCTGTTTTTT
CDR3aa: CASSFGNTGELFF

abundance: NA
v_gene: TRBV6-6
j_gene: TRBJ1-4
d_gene: NA
CDR3nt: TGTGCCAGCAGTACCCCGGGGGGGAGTAATGAAAAACTGTTTTTT
CDR3aa: CASSTPGGSNEKLFF

abundance: NA
v_gene: TRBV27
j_gene: TRBJ2-3
d_gene: NA
CDR3nt: TGTGCCAGCAGTCCCTATAGCACAGATACGCAGTATTTT
CDR3aa: CASSPYSTDTQYF

abundance: NA
v_gene: TRBV28
j_gene: TRBJ1-2
d_gene: NA
CDR3nt: TGTGCCAGCAGTGAAATCTGGGGGGTTTCCGGGGATGGCTACACCTTC
CDR3aa: CASSEIWGVSGDGYTF

abundance: NA
v_gene: TRBV5-1
j_gene: TRBJ2-5
d_gene: TRBD1
CDR3nt: TGCGCCAGCAGCCGGAGGGGGACAGGGGCTCGAAATCAAGAGACCCAGTACTTC
CDR3aa: CASSRRGTGARNQETQYF